This entry is about one TCR beta chain. This entry is derived from a study of cytomegalovirus exposure and HLA in healthy donors. This PCR relied on a set of 60 Vbeta primers and 13 Jbeta primers. Assay: immunoSEQ multiplex PCR; the TCRdb copy retains only in-frame clones and omits some. The table records 120,000 or so clones, roughly 80% of them present only once. With 4 bases removed from V and 4 bases from J, the gap between germline ends came to 6 bases. Looked up from germline, CDR1 is SNHLY and CDR2 is FYNNEI. CDR3 length: 12 residues. The clonotype comes from a man aged 25-45 years in good health and CMV-seropositive. This chain uses TRBV2 with TRBJ2-3; possibly TRBD1 for D (6 bases). The specimen was PBMCs. For the CDR3, the DNA is TGTGCCAGCAGTGGGGGGCCAGATACGCAGTATTTT. The encoded protein is CASSGGPDTQYF.